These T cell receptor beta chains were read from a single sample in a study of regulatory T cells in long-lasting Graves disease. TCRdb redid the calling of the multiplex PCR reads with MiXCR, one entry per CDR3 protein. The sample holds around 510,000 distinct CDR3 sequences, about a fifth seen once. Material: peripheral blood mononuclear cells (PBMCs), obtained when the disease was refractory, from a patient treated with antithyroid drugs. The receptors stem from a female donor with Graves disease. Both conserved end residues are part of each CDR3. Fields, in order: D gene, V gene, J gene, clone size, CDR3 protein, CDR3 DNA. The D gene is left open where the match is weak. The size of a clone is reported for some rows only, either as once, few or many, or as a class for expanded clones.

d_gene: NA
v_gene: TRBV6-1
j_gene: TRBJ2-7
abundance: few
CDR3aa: CASMLGWGIPYEQYF
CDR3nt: TGTGCCAGCATGCTTGGTTGGGGCATTCCCTACGAGCAGTACTTC

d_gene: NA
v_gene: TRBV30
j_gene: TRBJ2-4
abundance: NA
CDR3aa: CAWSPIGQPNRLAKNIQYF
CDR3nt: TGTGCCTGGAGTCCCATAGGGCAGCCGAACAGGCTAGCCAAAAACATTCAGTACTTC

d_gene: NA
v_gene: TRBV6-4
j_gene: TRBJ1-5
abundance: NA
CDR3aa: CASRQQGGDNQPQHF
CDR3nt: TGTGCCAGCAGGCAACAGGGCGGTGACAATCAGCCCCAGCATTTT

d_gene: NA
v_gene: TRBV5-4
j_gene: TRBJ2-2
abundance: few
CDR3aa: CASSLSFNTGELFF
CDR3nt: TGTGCCAGCAGCTTATCCTTTAACACCGGGGAGCTGTTTTTT

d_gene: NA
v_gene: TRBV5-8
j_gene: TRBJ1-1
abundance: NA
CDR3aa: CASSLDDGEAFF
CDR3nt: TGTGCCAGCAGCTTGGACGATGGTGAAGCTTTCTTT

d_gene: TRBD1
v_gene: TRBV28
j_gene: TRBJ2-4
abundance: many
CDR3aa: CASSPRGTGGVGAKNIQYF
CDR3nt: TGTGCCAGCAGTCCACGGGGGACAGGGGGCGTTGGGGCCAAAAACATTCAGTACTTC

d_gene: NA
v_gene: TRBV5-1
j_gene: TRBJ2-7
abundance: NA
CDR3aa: CASSLDDYEQYF
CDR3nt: TGCGCCAGCAGCTTGGACGACTACGAGCAGTACTTC

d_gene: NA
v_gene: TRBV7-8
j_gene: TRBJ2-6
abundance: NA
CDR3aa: CASSLTRASGANVLTF
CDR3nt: TGTGCCAGCAGTCTAACCAGGGCGTCTGGGGCCAACGTCCTGACTTTC

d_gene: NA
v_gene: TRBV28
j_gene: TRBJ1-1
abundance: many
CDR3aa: CASSMTVEAFF
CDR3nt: TGTGCCAGCAGTATGACAGTTGAAGCTTTCTTT

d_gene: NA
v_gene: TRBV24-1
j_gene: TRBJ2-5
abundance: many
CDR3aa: CATSDWTRGGLVRETQYF
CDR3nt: TGTGCCACCAGTGATTGGACCAGGGGGGGGCTAGTAAGGGAGACCCAGTACTTC

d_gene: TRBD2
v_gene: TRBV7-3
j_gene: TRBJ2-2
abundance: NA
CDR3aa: CASSNSGRANTGELFF
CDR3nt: TGTGCCAGCAGCAATAGCGGGAGGGCGAACACCGGGGAGCTGTTTTTT

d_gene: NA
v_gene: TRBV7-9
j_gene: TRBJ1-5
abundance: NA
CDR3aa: CASSLGDAGMIWGYQPQHF
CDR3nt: TGTGCCAGCAGCTTAGGGGACGCGGGGATGATTTGGGGCTATCAGCCCCAGCATTTT

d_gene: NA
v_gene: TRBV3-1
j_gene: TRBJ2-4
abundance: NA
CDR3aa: CASSPNEQNIQYF
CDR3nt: TGTGCCAGCAGCCCAAATGAACAGAACATTCAGTACTTC

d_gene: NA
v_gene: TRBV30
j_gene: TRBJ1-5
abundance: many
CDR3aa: CAWGTTTGQPQHF
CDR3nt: TGTGCCTGGGGGACCACAACAGGGCAGCCCCAGCATTTT

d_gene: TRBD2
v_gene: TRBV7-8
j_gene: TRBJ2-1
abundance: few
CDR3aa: CASSPDLAGVGNEQFF
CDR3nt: TGTGCCAGCAGCCCGGATCTAGCGGGAGTTGGCAATGAGCAGTTCTTC

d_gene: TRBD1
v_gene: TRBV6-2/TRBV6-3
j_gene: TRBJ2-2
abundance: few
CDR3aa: CASSWTRDRGGTGELFF
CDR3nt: TGTGCCAGCAGTTGGACCCGGGACAGGGGGGGCACCGGGGAGCTGTTTTTT

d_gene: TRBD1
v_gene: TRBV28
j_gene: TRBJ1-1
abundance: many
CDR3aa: CAISRDREITEAFF
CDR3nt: TGTGCCATCTCCCGGGACAGGGAAATCACTGAAGCTTTCTTT

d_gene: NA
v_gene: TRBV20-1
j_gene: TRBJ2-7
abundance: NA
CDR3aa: CSAKSSSFYEQYF
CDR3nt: TGCAGTGCTAAAAGTTCTAGTTTCTACGAGCAGTACTTC

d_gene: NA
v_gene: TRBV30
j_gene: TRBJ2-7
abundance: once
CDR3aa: CAWSSHSLMIQYEQYF
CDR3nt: TGTGCCTGGAGTTCCCACTCACTTATGATCCAATACGAGCAGTACTTC

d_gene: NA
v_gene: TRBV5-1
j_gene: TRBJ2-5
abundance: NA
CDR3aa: CASSLGRSGRETQYF
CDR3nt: TGCGCCAGCAGCTTGGGTCGTTCAGGGAGAGAGACCCAGTACTTC

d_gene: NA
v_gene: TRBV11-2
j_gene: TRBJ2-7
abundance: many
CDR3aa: CASSTQGEYEQYF
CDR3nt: TGTGCCAGCAGCACCCAGGGCGAGTACGAGCAGTACTTC

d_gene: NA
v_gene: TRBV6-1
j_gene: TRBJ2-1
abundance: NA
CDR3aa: CASSPNPSASYNEQFF
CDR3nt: TGTGCCAGCAGCCCTAACCCTAGCGCCTCCTACAATGAGCAGTTCTTC

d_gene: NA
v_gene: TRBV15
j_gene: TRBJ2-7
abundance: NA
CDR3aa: CATSGGTREQYF
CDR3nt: TGTGCCACCAGCGGCGGGACCAGGGAGCAGTACTTC

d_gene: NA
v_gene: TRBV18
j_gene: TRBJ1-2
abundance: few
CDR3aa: CASSPDLVEGAGGYTF
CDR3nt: TGTGCCAGCTCACCTGATCTGGTTGAAGGGGCGGGCGGCTACACCTTC

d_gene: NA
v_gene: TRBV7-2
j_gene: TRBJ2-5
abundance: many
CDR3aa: CASSLMASSGETQYF
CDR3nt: TGTGCCAGCAGCTTAATGGCTAGCAGTGGGGAGACCCAGTACTTC

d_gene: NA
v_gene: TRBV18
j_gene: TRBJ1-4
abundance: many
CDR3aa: CASSRRDEATNEKLFF
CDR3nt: TGTGCCAGCTCCCGCCGGGACGAGGCAACTAATGAAAAACTGTTTTTT

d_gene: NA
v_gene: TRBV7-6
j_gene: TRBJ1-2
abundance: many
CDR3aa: CASSPLLGNYGYTF
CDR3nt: TGTGCCAGCAGCCCCCTTTTGGGAAACTATGGCTACACCTTC

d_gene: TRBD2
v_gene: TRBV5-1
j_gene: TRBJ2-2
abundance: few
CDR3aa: CASSKGLAGVRTGELFF
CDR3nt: TGCGCCAGCAGCAAGGGACTAGCGGGAGTAAGGACCGGGGAGCTGTTTTTT

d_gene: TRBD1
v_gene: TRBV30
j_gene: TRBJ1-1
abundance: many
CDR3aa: CAWSPGQGRAFF
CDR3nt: TGTGCCTGGTCCCCGGGACAGGGAAGAGCTTTCTTT

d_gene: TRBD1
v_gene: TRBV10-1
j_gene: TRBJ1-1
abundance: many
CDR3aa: CASIRGRRNTEAFF
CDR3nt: TGCGCCAGCATCAGGGGGCGGAGGAACACTGAAGCTTTCTTT

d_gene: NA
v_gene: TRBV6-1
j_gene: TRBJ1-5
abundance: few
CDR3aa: CASLEGLINQPQHF
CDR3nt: TGTGCCAGCCTCGAAGGGTTAATCAATCAGCCCCAGCATTTT

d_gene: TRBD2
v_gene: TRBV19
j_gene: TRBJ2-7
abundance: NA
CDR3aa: CASSIGLAGGEYEQYF
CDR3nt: TGTGCCAGTAGTATCGGCCTAGCGGGAGGGGAATACGAGCAGTACTTC

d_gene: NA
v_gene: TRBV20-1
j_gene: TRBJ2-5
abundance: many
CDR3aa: CSAQIWAGTAPYQETQYF
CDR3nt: TGCAGTGCTCAAATCTGGGCGGGAACGGCCCCGTACCAAGAGACCCAGTACTTC

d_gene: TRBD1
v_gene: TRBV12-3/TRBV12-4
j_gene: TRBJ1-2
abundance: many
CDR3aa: CASGRQGEIYGYTF
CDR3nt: TGTGCCAGCGGTAGACAGGGAGAGATCTATGGCTACACCTTC

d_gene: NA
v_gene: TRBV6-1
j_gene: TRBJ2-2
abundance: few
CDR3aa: CASSREVVRELFF
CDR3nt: TGTGCCAGCAGTCGCGAAGTAGTCCGGGAGCTGTTTTTT

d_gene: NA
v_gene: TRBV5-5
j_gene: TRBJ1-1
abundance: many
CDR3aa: CASSLYVDTEAFF
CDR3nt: TGTGCCAGCAGCTTGTACGTCGACACTGAAGCTTTCTTT

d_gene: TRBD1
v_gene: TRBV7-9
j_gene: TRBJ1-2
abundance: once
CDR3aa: CASSLYDREEIYGYTF
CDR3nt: TGTGCCAGCAGCTTGTACGACAGGGAAGAGATCTATGGCTACACCTTC

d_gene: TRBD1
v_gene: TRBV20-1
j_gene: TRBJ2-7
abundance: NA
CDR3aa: CSARDLETGTYEQYF
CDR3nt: TGCAGTGCTAGAGATCTAGAGACAGGGACATACGAGCAGTACTTC

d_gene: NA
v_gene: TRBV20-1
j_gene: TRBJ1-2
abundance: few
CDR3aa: CSARGRPKGYTF
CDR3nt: TGCAGTGCTCGGGGACGGCCGAAAGGCTACACCTTC

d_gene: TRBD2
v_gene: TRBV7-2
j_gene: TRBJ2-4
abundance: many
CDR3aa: CASSPTRTSRYIQYF
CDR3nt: TGTGCCAGCAGCCCCACCCGGACTAGTCGGTACATTCAGTACTTC

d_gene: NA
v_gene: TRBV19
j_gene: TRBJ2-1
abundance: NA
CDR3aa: CASSEEGSSYNEQFF
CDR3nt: TGTGCCAGTAGCGAAGAGGGGAGCTCCTACAATGAGCAGTTCTTC

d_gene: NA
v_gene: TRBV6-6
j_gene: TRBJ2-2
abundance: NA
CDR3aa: CASSYSPAANTGELFF
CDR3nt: TGTGCCAGCAGTTACTCGCCAGCGGCGAACACCGGGGAGCTGTTTTTT

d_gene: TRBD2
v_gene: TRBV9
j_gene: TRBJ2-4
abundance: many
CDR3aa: CASSEEASGSSKNIQYF
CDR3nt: TGTGCCAGCAGCGAGGAGGCCAGCGGGAGCTCCAAAAACATTCAGTACTTC

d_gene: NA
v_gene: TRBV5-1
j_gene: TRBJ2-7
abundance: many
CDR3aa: CASSALAPAYEQYF
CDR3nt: TGCGCCAGCAGCGCGCTAGCGCCAGCCTACGAGCAGTACTTC

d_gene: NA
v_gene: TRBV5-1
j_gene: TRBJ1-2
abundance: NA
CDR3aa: CASSSREGTVYGYTF
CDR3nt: TGCGCCAGCAGCTCTCGGGAAGGGACGGTCTATGGCTACACCTTC

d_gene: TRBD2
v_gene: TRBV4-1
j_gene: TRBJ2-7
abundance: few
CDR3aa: CASSQEGLAGFYEQYF
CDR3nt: TGCGCCAGCAGCCAAGAAGGACTAGCGGGCTTCTACGAGCAGTACTTC

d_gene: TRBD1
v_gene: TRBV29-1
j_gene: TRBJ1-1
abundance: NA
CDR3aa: CSVEDKGGAEAFF
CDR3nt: TGCAGCGTTGAAGATAAAGGGGGCGCTGAAGCTTTCTTT

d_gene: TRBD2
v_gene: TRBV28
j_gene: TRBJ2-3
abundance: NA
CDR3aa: CASSSTSGTYPNTADTQYF
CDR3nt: TGTGCCAGCAGTTCGACTAGCGGGACTTATCCCAACACGGCAGATACGCAGTATTTT

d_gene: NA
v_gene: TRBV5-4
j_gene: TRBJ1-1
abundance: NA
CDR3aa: CASSLPGGEAFF
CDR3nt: TGTGCCAGCAGCCTTCCGGGGGGTGAAGCTTTCTTT

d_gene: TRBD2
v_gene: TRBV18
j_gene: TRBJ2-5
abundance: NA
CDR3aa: CASSPRGVSGSVGETQYF
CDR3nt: TGTGCCAGCTCACCCAGAGGCGTTAGCGGGAGCGTCGGGGAGACCCAGTACTTC

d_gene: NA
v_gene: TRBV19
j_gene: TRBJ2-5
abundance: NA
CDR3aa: CASSYTVQETQYF
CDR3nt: TGTGCCAGTAGCTACACAGTACAAGAGACCCAGTACTTC

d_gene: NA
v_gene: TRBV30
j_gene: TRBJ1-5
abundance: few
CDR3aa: CAWSPGSNSNQPQHF
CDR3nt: TGTGCCTGGAGTCCCGGGAGTAATAGCAATCAGCCCCAGCATTTT

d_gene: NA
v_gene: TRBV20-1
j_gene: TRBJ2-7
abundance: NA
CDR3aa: CSASDATLDEQYF
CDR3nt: TGCAGTGCTAGCGATGCCACCCTCGACGAGCAGTACTTC

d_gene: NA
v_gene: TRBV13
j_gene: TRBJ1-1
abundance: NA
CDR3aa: CASSSGTEASF
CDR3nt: TGTGCCAGCAGCTCCGGAACTGAAGCTTCCTTT

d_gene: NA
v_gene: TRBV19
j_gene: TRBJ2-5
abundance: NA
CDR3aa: CASMYGETQYF
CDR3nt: TGTGCCAGTATGTACGGAGAGACCCAGTACTTC